The sequence of this TCR beta chain was determined in a study of T cell responses to AZD1222 COVID-19 vaccine listed by TCRdb under 2021. Regarding the study in general: Because spike-specific TCR depth and breadth did not differ between the two schedules, AZD1222 recipients who got a second dose at roughly 4 weeks were pooled with those who got a second dose at roughly 12 weeks. A total of more than 230 trial participants underwent TCR sequencing, of whom 207 had received two doses of AZD1222 and about 25 had received two doses of the MenACWY control vaccine. Trial participants were enrolled by age into subgroups of 18-55, 56-69 and 70-plus years, and 148, 28 and 57 TCR-sequenced participants, respectively, were included in these subgroups. What the research found in general, with its limitations: In the small 56-69-year group, the increase in depth fell short of significance, most likely because of low power. Because no day 14 peak-response samples were available, repertoires were characterized only after the peak T cell response. The vaccine-associated CD4 TCRs covered the entire spike protein, and the dominant responses fell in regions 160-218 and 743-854. Most participants were white British and females outnumbered males, and the authors suggested that clonal diversity may have been underestimated. A significant rise in spike-specific TCR breadth and depth was observed after two AZD1222 doses relative to day 0 and relative to MenACWY recipients. Conclusions about previously exposed vaccinees were limited because only six or seven AZD1222 recipients were SARS-CoV-2 seropositive at baseline. Reportedly, almost half of the unique spike-specific TCRs recognized epitopes lying outside the regions that are mutated in the B.1.351 and B.1.1.7 variants.

Interpreted using the paper, the time point label stands for: baseline before first vaccination. Vaccinee samples were obtained from the UK trials COV001 and COV002, which included a single-blind randomized controlled phase 2/3 trial of AZD1222 (ChAdOx1 nCoV-19) in healthy adults. For TCRbeta chain sequencing, PBMC samples were collected from trial participants at day 0 and at day 28 after the second dose. Regarding this clone: Its antigen is still unknown. Base qualities are not at hand, and no much larger clone is one base apart.

The CDR3 regions of human TCRbeta chains were analyzed by immunosequencing. The study's processing was this. TCRs in the repertoires were compared against a reference library of SARS-CoV-2-specific TCRs that had been generated with the MIRA antigen-specificity platform. Breadth meant the fraction of unique TCRs that were SARS-CoV-2-associated, whereas depth meant the fraction of total T cells that were SARS-CoV-2-associated. Using the MIRA data, each spike-specific TCR was mapped to the spike region that the TCR reacts to and placed in a CD4 or CD8 class. Log10-transformed breadth and depth values were compared by one-way ANOVA with Sidak's multiple comparisons tests. The table comes from immuneACCESS by way of TCRdb, which keeps in-frame sequences with V and J called. Part of the clones is missing from these tables; in studies checked, under half for an unresolved V gene and the rest for unknown reasons. V and J calls and clone size follow that table, whereas D and trimming were derived from the DNA. Within this sample are under 150,000 clones, with 70% to 90% of them counted one time only. The ten largest account for over 7.5% of the sample.

The cysteine opens and the phenylalanine closes a CDR3 of 14 amino acids. Kept here is only the CDR3 DNA, which spans 42 bases and is read in frame from base 1. The junction shows trimming of 6 bases on V and 8 bases on J, and the gene matches do not reach 7 bases of it. Per the germline V gene, MDHEN is the CDR1 and SYDVKM is the CDR2. This specimen consisted of peripheral blood, obtained on day 0 of AZD1222 vaccination. The clonotype comes from an adult in good health. Recombination linked TRBV28 to TRBJ1-4; TRBD1 fits 9 bases in the junction. The CDR3 loop reads CASSRQGESEKLFF. The sequenced DNA is TGTGCCAGCAGCCGACAGGGGGAGAGCGAAAAACTGTTTTTT.